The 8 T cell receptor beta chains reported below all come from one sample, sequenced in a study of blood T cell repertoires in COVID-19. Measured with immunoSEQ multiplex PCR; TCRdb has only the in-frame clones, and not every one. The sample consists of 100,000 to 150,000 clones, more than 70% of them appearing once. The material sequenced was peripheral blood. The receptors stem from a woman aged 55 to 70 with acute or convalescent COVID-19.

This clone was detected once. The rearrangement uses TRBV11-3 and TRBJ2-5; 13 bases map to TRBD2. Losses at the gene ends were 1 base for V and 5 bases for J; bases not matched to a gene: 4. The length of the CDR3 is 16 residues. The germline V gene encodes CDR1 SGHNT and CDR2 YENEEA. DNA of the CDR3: TGTGCCAGCAGCTTAGTTACTAGCGGGAGGGGTGAGACCCAGTACTTC. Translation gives CASSLVTSGRGETQYF.

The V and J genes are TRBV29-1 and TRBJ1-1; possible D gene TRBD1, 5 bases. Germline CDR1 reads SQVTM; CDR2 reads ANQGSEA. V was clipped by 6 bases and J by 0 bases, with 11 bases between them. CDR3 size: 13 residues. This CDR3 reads CSVIRGLNTEAFF. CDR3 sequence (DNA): TGCAGCGTAATAAGGGGATTGAACACTGAAGCTTTCTTT.

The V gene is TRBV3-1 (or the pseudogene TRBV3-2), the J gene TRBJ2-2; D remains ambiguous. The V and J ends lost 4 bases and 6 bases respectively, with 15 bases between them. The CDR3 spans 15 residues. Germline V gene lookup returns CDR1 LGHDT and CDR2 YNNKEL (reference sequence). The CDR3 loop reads CASSPTALGSGELFF. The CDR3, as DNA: TGTGCCAGCAGCCCCACGGCCCTAGGCTCCGGGGAGCTGTTTTTT.

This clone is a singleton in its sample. CDR3 sequence reads: CAISNDRETQYF. CDR3 in DNA: TGTGCCATCAGTAATGACAGGGAGACCCAGTACTTC. The genes are TRBV10-3 and TRBJ2-5; TRBD1 might be the D (6 bases). Germline V CDR1 and CDR2: ENHRY, SYGVKD. V lost 5 bases and J lost 5, with 9 bases in between. This CDR3 region has 12 residues.

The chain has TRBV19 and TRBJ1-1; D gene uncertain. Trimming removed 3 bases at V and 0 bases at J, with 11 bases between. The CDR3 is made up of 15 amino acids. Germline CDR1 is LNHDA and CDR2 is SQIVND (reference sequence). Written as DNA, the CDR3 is TGTGCCAGTAGTATCGACGGGGAGATGAACACTGAAGCTTTCTTT. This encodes CASSIDGEMNTEAFF.

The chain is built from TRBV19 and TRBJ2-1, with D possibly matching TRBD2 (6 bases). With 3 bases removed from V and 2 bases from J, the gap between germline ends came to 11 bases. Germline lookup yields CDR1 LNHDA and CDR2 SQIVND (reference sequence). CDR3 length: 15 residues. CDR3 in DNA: TGTGCCAGTAGTATTGGGACGGGAGCCTACAATGAGCAGTTCTTC. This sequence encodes CASSIGTGAYNEQFF.

The CDR3 region is CSAWAVNTEAFF. Written as DNA, the CDR3 is TGCAGCGCATGGGCAGTGAACACTGAAGCTTTCTTT. This sequence joins TRBV29-1 and TRBJ1-1, with no clear D. Germline V CDR1 and CDR2: SQVTM, ANQGSEA. V was clipped by 7 bases and J by 0 bases, with 9 bases between them. This CDR3 region has 12 residues. The whole variable domain, filled in from reference TRBV29-1 and TRBJ1-1, reads SAVISQKPSRDICQRGTSLTIQCQVDSQVTMMFWYRQQPGQSLTLIATANQGSEATYESGFVIDKFPISRPNLTFSTLTVSNMSPEDSSIYLCSAWAVNTEAFFGQGTRLTVV.

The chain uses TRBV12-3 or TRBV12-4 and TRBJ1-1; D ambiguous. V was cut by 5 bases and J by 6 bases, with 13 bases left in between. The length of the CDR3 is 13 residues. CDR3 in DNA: TGTGCCAGCAGTCCTACCCACTCTGCTGAAGCTTTCTTT. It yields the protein CASSPTHSAEAFF.